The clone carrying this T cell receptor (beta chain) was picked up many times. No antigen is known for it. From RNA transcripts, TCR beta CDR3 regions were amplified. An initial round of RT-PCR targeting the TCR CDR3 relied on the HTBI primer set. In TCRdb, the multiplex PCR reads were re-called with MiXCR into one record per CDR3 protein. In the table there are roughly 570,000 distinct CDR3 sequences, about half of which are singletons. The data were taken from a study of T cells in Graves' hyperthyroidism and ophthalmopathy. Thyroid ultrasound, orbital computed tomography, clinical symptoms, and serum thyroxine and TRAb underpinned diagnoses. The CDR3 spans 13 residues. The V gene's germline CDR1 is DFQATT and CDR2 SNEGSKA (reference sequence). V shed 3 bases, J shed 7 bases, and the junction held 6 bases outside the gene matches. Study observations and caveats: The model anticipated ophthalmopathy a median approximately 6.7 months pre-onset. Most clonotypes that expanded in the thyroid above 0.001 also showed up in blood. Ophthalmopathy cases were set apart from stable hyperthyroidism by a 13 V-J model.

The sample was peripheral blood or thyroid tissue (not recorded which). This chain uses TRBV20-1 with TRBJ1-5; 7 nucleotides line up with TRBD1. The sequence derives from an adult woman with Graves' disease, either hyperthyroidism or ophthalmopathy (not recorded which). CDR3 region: CSASADRDQPQHF. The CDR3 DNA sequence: TGCAGTGCTAGTGCCGACAGGGACCAGCCCCAGCATTTT.